The 2 T cell receptor beta chains reported below all come from one sample, sequenced in a study of T cells after yellow fever vaccination (dated by TCRdb to the late 2010s). The sample's treatment or condition label, decoded: live attenuated yellow fever vaccine strain. Receptor amplification or capture employed 5' RACE. TCRdb lists the instrument as Illumina HiSeq 2500. Clones were called with MiXCR by TCRdb after fastp trimmed the public reads at Q25, and only in-frame beta chains were retained. A single entry per CDR3 protein holds the most common genes and DNA from its merged rows. The sample yields under 600,000 distinct CDR3 sequences; roughly 13% were counted once. The ten largest clones take up about 14% of the sample. Specimen: PBMCs, collected on the day of the yellow fever booster vaccination. Receptors were obtained from a man aged 25-40 years who received the YFV17D yellow fever vaccine.

Here the CDR3 DNA reads TGTGCCAGCCAGCGGGGGATCTACAATGAGCAGTTCTTC. Protein: CASQRGIYNEQFF. This chain connects TRBV2 to TRBJ2-1; TRBD2 agrees at 8 bases. The germline V gene encodes CDR1 SNHLY and CDR2 FYNNEI. The CDR3 totals 13 residues. V was pared by 8 bases and J by 3 bases, with 3 bases of the junction left unmatched.

The chain carries TRBV24-1 and TRBJ2-1; perhaps TRBD2 as D (5 bases). Trimming took off 8 bases at V and 4 bases at J, with 17 bases between the two ends. The V gene's germline CDR1 is KGHDR and CDR2 SFDVKD. The CDR3 runs 15 residues. The CDR3 coding sequence is TGTGCCACCAATGACGAGCGGAGTGGATACAATGAGCAGTTCTTC. This encodes CATNDERSGYNEQFF.